The T cell receptor (beta chain) described here comes from a study of CD4 T cells in relation to SARS-CoV-2 and coronaviruses. Germline trimming cut 1 base from V and 10 bases from J; bases unmatched to any gene: 9. Germline loops: CDR1 LNHNV, CDR2 YYDKDF (reference sequence). The CDR3 consists of 15 residues. On this clone: The antigen is undetermined.

The unexposed donors gave CD4+ T cells in about 2010-2019, prior to COVID-19. Isolation of CD4+ T cells took place after approximately eleven days in culture. Sequenced by immunoSEQ multiplex PCR; TCRdb stores in-frame clones only, minus some. Of approximately 20,000 clones listed, 65% to 75% are singletons. Study-wide findings and caveats: Each donor contributed either pre-pandemic or post-infection samples, not both.

Sequenced input: CD4+ T cells from PBMCs, cultured in vitro. The chain combines TRBV15 with TRBJ2-1; 8 positions match TRBD2. This clonotype originated in a human donor in good health. Written as DNA, the CDR3 is TGTGCCACCAGCAGAGTCGCGGGGGGACTTCGGGAGCAGTTCTTC. Protein: CATSRVAGGLREQFF.